The present entry profiles one T cell receptor (beta chain) with its context. There is no known antigen for this receptor. One base away there is no much larger clone; base qualities are not given. These data belong to a study of T cell responses to AZD1222 COVID-19 vaccine (dated by TCRdb to the early 2020s). Looking at the study overall: Because spike-specific TCR depth and breadth did not differ between the two schedules, AZD1222 recipients who got a second dose at roughly 4 weeks were pooled with those who got a second dose at roughly 12 weeks. Enrollment into the trials was organized by age into subgroups of 18-55, 56-69 and 70-plus years, and those subgroups contained roughly 150, 30 and 60 TCR-sequenced participants, respectively. TCR sequencing covered some 240 trial participants: roughly 200 given two doses of AZD1222 and 26 given two doses of MenACWY control vaccine. The investigation overall reported the following: Because no samples from the day 14 peak response were available, repertoires could be characterized only after the peak T cell response. After two AZD1222 doses, both the breadth and the depth of spike-specific TCRs were significantly higher than at day 0 and than in MenACWY recipients. CD4 TCRs associated with the vaccine covered the entire spike protein, and the dominant responses were in regions 160-218 and 743-854. Participants were mostly white British, with more females than males. The authors suggested clonal diversity may have been underestimated. Conclusions about previously exposed vaccinees were limited because only six AZD1222 recipients were SARS-CoV-2 seropositive at baseline. Epitopes outside the regions mutated in the B.1.351 and B.1.1.7 variants were reportedly recognized by nearly half of the unique spike-specific TCRs. In the small 56-69-year group, the increase in depth fell short of significance, most likely because of low power.

The CDR3 regions of human TCRbeta chains were analyzed by immunosequencing. In the original analysis: TCRs in the repertoires were compared against a reference library of SARS-CoV-2-specific TCRs that had been generated with the MIRA antigen-specificity platform. Breadth meant the fraction of unique TCRs that were SARS-CoV-2-associated, whereas depth meant the fraction of total T cells that were SARS-CoV-2-associated. Each spike-specific TCR was assigned to its reactive spike region and to a CD4 or CD8 class using the MIRA data. Log10-transformed breadth and depth values were compared by one-way ANOVA with Sidak's multiple comparisons tests. TCRdb took this table from immuneACCESS and kept in-frame rearrangements with V and J called. Such tables lack part of the clones; where checked against another copy, unresolved V genes explain under half of the gap, and the rest is unexplained. V and J calls and clone size are as listed in that table; D and trimming were resolved from the DNA. This sample is represented by some 130,000 clones; about nine tenths of them were singletons. The ten biggest clones cover approximately 20% of the sample.

Trimming at the junction amounts to 2 bases on V and 6 bases on J, and the germline ends lie 14 bases apart. Counted from cysteine to phenylalanine, this CDR3 has 15 amino acids. Just the 45-base CDR3 DNA is kept, in frame starting at base 1. CDR1 and CDR2 (MNHEY, SVGEGT) derive from the germline V gene. The sample's time point label, in plain terms: baseline before first vaccination. Samples from vaccinated people were obtained from the UK trials COV001 and COV002, which included a single-blind randomized controlled phase 2/3 trial of AZD1222 (ChAdOx1 nCoV-19) in healthy adults. For TCRbeta chain sequencing, PBMC samples were collected from trial participants at day 0 and at day 28 after the second dose.

The source of this sequence is an adult in good health. The sequence links TRBV6-2 or TRBV6-3 to TRBJ1-5; possibly the D gene is TRBD1, per 6 matching bases. The sample was peripheral blood, taken on day 0 of AZD1222 vaccination. The CDR3: CASSYRGAMSQPQHF. The DNA sequence reads TGTGCCAGCAGTTACCGGGGGGCGATGAGTCAGCCCCAGCATTTT.